Below, one T cell receptor beta chain is given with its context. Its antigen is still unknown. No much larger clone is present one base from it, and per-base qualities are unavailable. The library came from the immunoSEQ multiplex PCR assay. A mixture of 60 forward primers for TCR Vbeta segments and 13 reverse primers for TCR Jbeta segments was used in the multiplex PCR. Amplification of the CDR3 region of rearranged TCR beta genes was performed with a multiplex PCR assay on genomic DNA. Amplified TCR beta libraries were sequenced as 87-base-pair reads on the Illumina HiSeq System. Concerning the study's data processing: A later analysis tallied 80 million to 95 million unique TCR beta chains across the 666 repertoires, and approximately 12 million of those chains were shared by two or more donors. To remove PCR and sequencing errors, raw reads were error-corrected and collapsed into unique sequences using a nearest-neighbor algorithm that merged closely related sequences. Alignment of CDR3 sequences to IMGT reference sequences was used to assign V, D and J gene segments. For a sequence to be retained, a match of at least six nucleotides was required to both a V gene segment and a J gene segment. Rearrangements were classified as productive when the CDR3 lacked stop codons and remained in frame with V and J, and all other rearrangements were classified as non-productive. CDR3 was defined according to IMGT convention as the region running from the second conserved V-encoded cysteine to the conserved J-encoded phenylalanine. The earlier analysis of 500 to 750 of the donors excluded any sequence lacking an unambiguous match to a single V gene segment. In an earlier analysis of approximately 590 of the donors, V segments were called functional above 56.7% productive rearrangements and were called segregating when the between-donor standard deviation exceeded 5%. A statistical classification framework was built for diagnosing cytomegalovirus status from the catalog of TCR beta chain sequences. In a later analysis, TCR nucleotide sequences were compared against IMGT/GENE-DB human TR gene sequences so that V and J genes could be assigned. A later analysis assigned CDR3 sequences and most-parsimonious VDJ recombination scenarios with the TCRdist pipeline. In a later analysis, each TCR beta chain was defined by its CDR3 amino acid sequence together with its V-gene family, and reads without a unique V-gene family were excluded. A later analysis removed roughly 590 highly shared, low-generation-probability nucleotide sequences to deal with suspected cross-contamination and a sequencing artifact. For each public chain, a later analysis derived a clonal expansion index from normalized ranks of inferred template counts within each repertoire. Generation probabilities in a later analysis came from a VDJ recombination model fitted to out-of-frame rearrangements, and those results were checked against IGoR. Hypergeometric tests were used in a later analysis to score TCR-TCR, TCR-HLA and TCR-CMV co-occurrence, with a repertoire-size bias correction applied to the TCR pairs. In a later analysis, false discovery rates were estimated by permuting HLA or CMV assignments 20 times. In a later analysis, co-occurring TCRs were grouped using DBSCAN, and TCRdist sequence similarity was added for clustering within HLA-allele-positive subsets. Repertoires with fewer than 30,000 or more than 120,000 public chains, plus five repertoires with anomalous nucleotide sharing, were excluded from co-occurrence clustering. Imported from immuneACCESS, the table was reduced by TCRdb to in-frame sequences with V and J called. These copies leave out some clones; in studies compared against another copy, an unresolved V gene accounts for under half, and the cause of the remainder is not known. V, J and clone size are those of that table, while D and trimming were read from the DNA. Across this sample there are some 180,000 clones, with around four fifths seen only once. The leading ten clones occupy roughly 3.6% of the sample.

The junction shows trimming of 3 bases on V and 7 bases on J, plus 10 bases between the germline ends. The CDR3 has 13 amino acids, counting the end cysteine and phenylalanine. Only the CDR3 DNA stays, 39 bases, in frame from base 1. Based on the germline V gene, the CDR1 and CDR2 sequences are MDHEN and SYDVKM. This sample was included in a study of cytomegalovirus exposure and HLA in healthy donors (dated by TCRdb to about 2017). Some background on the complete study: According to an earlier analysis of a few hundred of the donors, roughly 180 million T cells yielded 90 million to 140 million unique TCR beta sequences and about 300 Gb of sequence data. Roughly 300 gigabases of sequencing data and around 85 million unique TCR sequences made up an early release that covered several hundred HLA-typed donors. Among the approximately 400 genotyped donors, around 79% belonged to the genetic ancestry cluster associated with self-reported Caucasian donors. The study was designed to test whether signatures of past pathogen exposure could be identified by cataloging public T cell receptors. The study profiled the T cell repertoires of about 640 subjects by immunosequencing and related them to cytomegalovirus serostatus. In addition to the first cohort of roughly 670 subjects, a separate validation cohort of around 110 different subjects was used. The study combined high-throughput TCR immunosequencing, statistical association of individual TCRs with disease status, and machine learning to predict cytomegalovirus infection status. A later analysis re-examined previously published TCR beta repertoires from 610 or so donors and added high-resolution HLA genotyping to investigate patterns of TCR occurrence. Rather than drawing on any new phenotypic data, the later analysis identified candidate immune exposures from TCR beta sequences and the way those sequences occurred across donors. An earlier analysis of some 500 of the donors used high-throughput TCR beta sequencing to judge whether each TCR beta V gene segment behaved as functional or pseudogenic. Donor age, sex, ethnicity and CMV serostatus were compiled together with the repertoire data. A later genetic analysis used genome-wide SNP genotypes for 398 of the 666 donors, treating that subset as a discovery cohort. All discovery cohort repertoires had been generated on a single sequencing platform. HLA typing included class I and class II loci at four-digit resolution. Typing coverage differed by locus: A, B, C, DRB1 and DQB1 were typed in about 620-640 donors, DQA1 in 522, DPA1 in over 600, and DPB1 in just under 490. Because of strong linkage in the cohort, roughly five DR-DQ haplotypes were treated as single units for association and clustering. On average, around 230,000 unique TCR beta nucleotide sequences were sequenced per donor among 350 to 400 genotyped donors of the cohort, with roughly 18% of those sequences being non-productive.

The cohort consisted of some 670 healthy bone marrow donors. At the time of sampling, all cohort members were nominally healthy, though unrecorded immune exposures were likely present. The donor tested CMV seropositive and was one of the 289 seropositive cohort members. Every donor gave a peripheral blood sample, and the peripheral blood mononuclear cells from that sample were used for TCR beta sequencing. The Qiagen DNeasy Blood Extraction Kit was used to extract genomic DNA from the blood cell samples. Study-wide conclusions, independent of this receptor: A later analysis found that most CMV-associated TCR beta chains appeared HLA-restricted, with HLA associations seemingly driven largely by CMV exposure. At a false discovery rate of 0.05, a later analysis linked approximately 18,000 TCR beta sequences to specific HLA alleles. According to a later genetic analysis, donors in an Asian-associated ancestry cluster had fewer N-insertions in productive TCRs than the approximately 630-donor mean. In a later analysis, TCR association rates were found to vary across HLA loci, with the most associated TCRs seen for DRB1 alleles and the fewest for HLA-C alleles. The earlier analysis of about 600 of the donors excluded over 15 rarely observed V segments, including chromosome 9 orphons, because counts were too low. The authors suggested that the approach could potentially be generalized to other disease states and immunological phenotypes. In a later genetic analysis, a missense DCLRE1C variant was associated with V-gene and J-gene trimming of TCR beta chains, and the association was replicated in an independent cohort. Linkage disequilibrium might explain the correlated functional status among segregating V segments, but an unknown experimental factor could not be ruled out. A group of highly shared sequence variants was considered likely to be a technical artifact of the sequencing pipeline. The study gave a list of 150 to 200 TCR beta chains associated with cytomegalovirus. Strong co-occurrence of HLA alleles, especially DR and DQ, made assigning TCR associations to individual alleles difficult. In vitro tests confirmed that a few of the cytomegalovirus-associated TCR beta chains recognize cytomegalovirus antigens. CMV serostatus was the only immune exposure information available for the cohort. The cohort was sequenced for TCR beta chains only, and without alpha or paired-chain data the features that could be detected were limited. Several of the top co-occurrence clusters appeared to be linked to parvovirus B19, influenza, CMV and Epstein-Barr virus, according to a later analysis. A further reported finding was that TCR beta sequences accurately predicted the HLA-A and HLA-B alleles for most subjects in the first cohort. Because some donors lacked HLA typing at each locus, the association tests relied only on the typed subset. The presence/absence analyses assumed that sequencing depth was roughly uniform across donors, and that assumption may not be true. The classifier was reported to diagnose cytomegalovirus status with high specificity and sensitivity in both the original and validation cohorts. An earlier analysis of roughly 570 of the donors showed that most TCR beta V segments appeared in productive rearrangements either about 87% or about 30% of the time, which broadly matched IMGT annotations. A later analysis found that HLA-associated TCR beta chains were more clonally expanded and had lower generation probabilities than equally common non-associated chains. Most TCR sequences were observed very rarely across donors, whereas some public TCRs were present in many individuals. Because the 87-base-pair reads could not distinguish some IMGT-functional V segments, including TRBV6-2 and TRBV6-3, those segments were excluded.

The origin of this receptor is a woman aged 60-70 years in good health and CMV-seropositive. The sequencing input was PBMCs. In this chain, TRBV28 is recombined with TRBJ1-5, with a tentative D gene TRBD1 over 5 matching bases. CDR3 loop: CASSFRGRQPQHF. The sequenced DNA: TGTGCCAGCAGTTTTCGGGGGAGACAGCCCCAGCATTTT.